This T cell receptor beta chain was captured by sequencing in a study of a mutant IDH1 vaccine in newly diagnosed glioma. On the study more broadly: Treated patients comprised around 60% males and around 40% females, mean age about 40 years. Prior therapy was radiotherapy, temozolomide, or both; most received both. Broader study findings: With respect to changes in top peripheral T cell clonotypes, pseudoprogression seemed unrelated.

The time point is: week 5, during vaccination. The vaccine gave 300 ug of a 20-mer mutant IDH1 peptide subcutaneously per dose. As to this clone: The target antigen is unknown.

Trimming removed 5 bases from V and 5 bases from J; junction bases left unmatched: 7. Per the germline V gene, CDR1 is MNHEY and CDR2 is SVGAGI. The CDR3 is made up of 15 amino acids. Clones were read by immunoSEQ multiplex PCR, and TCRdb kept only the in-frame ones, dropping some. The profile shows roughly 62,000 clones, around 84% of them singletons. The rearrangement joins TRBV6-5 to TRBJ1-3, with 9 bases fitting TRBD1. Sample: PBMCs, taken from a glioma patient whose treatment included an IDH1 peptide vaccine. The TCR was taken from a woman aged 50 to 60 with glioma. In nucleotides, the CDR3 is TGTGCCAGCAGTGGAGGGGACAGGGCTCGAAACACCATATATTTT. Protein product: CASSGGDRARNTIYF.